The T cell receptor (beta chain) described here comes from a study of siplizumab effects on memory and regulatory T cells. Sequenced by immunoSEQ multiplex PCR; TCRdb stores in-frame clones only, minus some. In the table there are approximately 82,000 clones, roughly 87% of which are singletons. Per the germline V gene, CDR1 is SGHVS and CDR2 is FNYEAQ. CDR3 length equals 14 residues. V lost 1 base to trimming and J lost 7 bases, with 8 bases between them. The TCR comes from a human donor in good health. The sequencing sample was made of Tregs sorted from blood. The chain has TRBV7-6 and TRBJ1-6; perhaps TRBD1 as D (6 bases). CDR3 in amino acids: CASSLDQGNSPLHF. The CDR3, as DNA: TGTGCCAGCAGCTTAGACCAGGGGAATTCACCCCTCCACTTT.